Described below is a single TCR beta chain sequence and its context. Its antigen is still unknown. The record originates from a study of vaccination effects on CD4 cells after COVID-19. Cells that had been cultured for 10 days were the source of isolated CD4+ T cells. Having tested negative for nucleocapsid antibodies, the vaccine recipients showed no prior SARS-CoV-2 infection. Some clones are missing from TCRdb's copy, which holds only in-frame ones; the method was immunoSEQ multiplex PCR. The sample has 30,000 to 40,000 clones; roughly 87% are singletons. This TCR was recovered from a human donor who received a COVID-19 vaccine. The specimen comprised CD4+ T cells from PBMCs cultured without peptide, sampled before COVID-19 vaccination.

CDR3 sequence reads: CAITLTEKGDGYTF. The CDR3 DNA is TGTGCCATCACGTTGACAGAAAAGGGCGATGGCTACACCTTC. The V call is TRBV10-3, the J call TRBJ1-2; weak D call: TRBD1 (5 bases). CDR1 ENHRY and CDR2 SYGVKD come from the germline V gene. The CDR3 consists of 14 residues. Deletions cut 7 bases from V and 6 bases from J, with 18 bases between.